The next 12 T cell receptor beta chains were all read from a single sample in a study of T cell responses to AZD1222 COVID-19 vaccine. Sequencing used immunoSEQ multiplex PCR; TCRdb keeps in-frame clones, though not all of them. The table shows 85,000 to 90,000 clones, with more than 75% occurring only once. The sequencing here drew on peripheral blood, taken on day 0 of AZD1222 vaccination. All receptors come from an adult in good health.

This sequence joins TRBV6-5 and TRBJ1-5; D is ambiguous. The CDR3 is 14 amino acids. CDR1 is MNHEY and CDR2 is SVGAGI in the germline V gene. Trimming pared 7 bases from V and 0 bases from J, leaving 10 bases between. Here the CDR3 reads CASNQIYSNQPQHF. CDR3 sequence (DNA): TGTGCCAGCAACCAGATTTATAGCAATCAGCCCCAGCATTTT.

This clone was recorded once. V usage is TRBV30 and J usage is TRBJ1-3; no reliable D call. This CDR3 contains 15 residues. The V gene's germline CDR1 is GTSNPN and CDR2 SVGIG (reference sequence). V lost 0 bases and J lost 3, with 12 bases in between. Here the CDR3 DNA reads TGTGCCTGGAGTGTACAAAGAGGGTTTGGAAACACCATATATTTT. It codes for CAWSVQRGFGNTIYF.

V gene TRBV30 combines with J gene TRBJ2-7; 14 bases line up with TRBD2. Trimming removed 3 bases from V and 4 bases from J; junction bases left unmatched: 8. CDR1 GTSNPN and CDR2 SVGIG come from the germline V gene (reference sequence). There are 16 residues in the CDR3. The CDR3 spells CAWSSGGLAGAYEQYF. DNA of the CDR3: TGTGCCTGGAGCTCGGGGGGACTAGCGGGAGCGTACGAGCAGTACTTC.

V is TRBV11-2 and J is TRBJ2-5; 9 bases agree with TRBD1. Trimming removed 5 bases from V and 5 bases from J; junction bases left unmatched: 6. The CDR3 has 14 residues. In germline, CDR1 is SGHAT, CDR2 FQNNGV. The CDR3 is CASSMGQGSETQYF. The CDR3 coding sequence is TGTGCCAGCAGCATGGGACAGGGATCGGAGACCCAGTACTTC.

The chain recombines TRBV7-2 with TRBJ2-7; D gene ambiguous. Germline CDR1 reads SGHTA; CDR2 reads FQGNSA. The CDR3 spans 11 residues. The V end was cut by 1 base, the J end by 5 bases, with 3 bases between. CDR3 sequence (DNA): TGTGCCAGCAGCTTAGAGGACGAGCAGTACTTC. Its translation: CASSLEDEQYF.

This sequence joins TRBV27 and TRBJ1-1; TRBD1 agrees at 8 bases. This CDR3 region has 15 residues. Germline values: CDR1 MNHEY, CDR2 SMNVEV (reference sequence). V lost 4 bases to trimming and J lost 1 base; unmatched junction nucleotides: 5. CDR3 in amino acids: CASSWRTGRNTEAFF. The CDR3 DNA reads TGTGCCAGCAGTTGGAGGACAGGGAGGAACACTGAAGCTTTCTTT.

This chain connects TRBV24-1 to TRBJ2-1, with TRBD1 as a possible D gene (5 bases). The CDR3 is 13 amino acids. V lost 3 bases, J lost 7 bases, and 9 bases lay in between. Germline V gene sequence: CDR1 KGHDR, CDR2 SFDVKD. This CDR3 is CATSDPTVNEQFF. The CDR3 DNA sequence: TGTGCCACCAGTGATCCGACAGTAAATGAGCAGTTCTTC.

V usage is TRBV7-9 and J usage is TRBJ2-1; 11 bases match TRBD2. Germline lookup yields CDR1 SEHNR and CDR2 FQNEAQ (reference sequence). Losses at the gene ends were 5 bases for V and 7 bases for J; bases not matched to a gene: 7. This CDR3 is 15 amino acids long. CDR3 DNA sequence: TGTGCCAGCAGCATCACTAGCGGGAGTTTGAATGAGCAGTTCTTC. Its protein is CASSITSGSLNEQFF.

The gene calls are TRBV19 and TRBJ1-2; 10 nucleotides agree with TRBD1. Per germline, CDR1 LNHDA and CDR2 SQIVND (reference sequence). The V and J ends lost 5 bases and 7 bases, in that order; junction bases with no gene match: 13. The CDR3 covers 16 residues. The CDR3 bases are TGTGCCAGTAGTGTCACCGGGACAGGGGTGCGGTCTGGCTACACCTTC. Translation: CASSVTGTGVRSGYTF.

This rearrangement joins TRBV28 to TRBJ1-5; D ambiguous. CDR1 is MDHEN, CDR2 SYDVKM, per germline. This CDR3 has 14 residues. V lost 7 bases to trimming and J lost 11 bases, with 21 bases between them. The CDR3 reads CASTKSSGVWTQHF. The CDR3 DNA reads TGTGCCAGCACTAAATCCTCGGGTGTTTGGACCCAGCATTTT.

This chain connects TRBV28 to TRBJ1-1; D call uncertain. Looked up from germline, CDR1 is MDHEN and CDR2 is SYDVKM. Trimming left V 8 bases short and J 5 bases short, with 12 bases between. The CDR3 is 12 residues long. The CDR3 region is CASSQRVTEAFF. The CDR3 nucleotides are TGTGCCAGCTCCCAAAGGGTTACTGAAGCTTTCTTT. The variable domain in full, with the rest retrieved from reference TRBV28 and TRBJ1-1, is DVKVTQSSRYLVKRTGEKVFLECVQDMDHENMFWYRQDPGLGLRLIYFSYDVKMKEKGDIPEGYSVSREKKERFSLILESASTNQTSMYLCASSQRVTEAFFGQGTRLTVV.

The chain couples TRBV2 to TRBJ1-2, with D possibly being TRBD1 (6 bases). Looked up from germline, CDR1 is SNHLY and CDR2 is FYNNEI. The V end was cut by 6 bases, the J end by 5 bases, with 22 bases between. CDR3 length: 16 residues. The CDR3 region has the DNA TGTGCCAGCAGGGCGGGAGGGGGAGATTTGGCGTATGGCTACACCTTC. It specifies CASRAGGGDLAYGYTF.